Below, 17 T cell receptor beta chains from the same sample are listed, as sequenced in a study of OX40 agonist ivuxolimab in advanced cancers. Produced via immunoSEQ multiplex PCR; TCRdb's table is partial and in-frame only. The repertoire consists of around 77,000 clones, with 80% to 90% occurring once and the leading ten covering approximately 0.91%. The sample was CD4+ or CD8+ T cells sorted from blood, taken in a trial of the OX40 agonist ivuxolimab. These receptors came from an adult with an advanced solid tumor such as melanoma, head and neck, liver or kidney cancer.

V usage is TRBV18 and J usage is TRBJ1-6; D not certain. The CDR3 totals 14 residues. Between the trimmed V and J ends, which lost 3 bases and 2 bases, there was a span of 5 bases. Looked up from germline, CDR1 is KGHSH and CDR2 is LQKENI. CDR3 sequence (DNA): TGTGCCAGCTCACCTCTCCCCTATAATTCACCCCTCCACTTT. Its translation is CASSPLPYNSPLHF.

This rearrangement joins TRBV11-2 to TRBJ1-1; no clear D. V was clipped by 0 bases and J by 4 bases, with 9 bases between them. CDR1 SGHAT and CDR2 FQNNGV come from the germline V gene. CDR3 length equals 14 residues. The CDR3 bases are TGTGCCAGCAGCTTAGATGCAGGACTCACTGAAGCTTTCTTT. Residues: CASSLDAGLTEAFF.

This chain connects TRBV30 to TRBJ1-2; no clear D gene. The length of the CDR3 is 12 residues. CDR1 GTSNPN and CDR2 SVGIG come from the germline V gene (reference sequence). V dropped 2 bases and J dropped 8 bases, with 12 bases sitting between them. This chain's CDR3 is CAWSKTLPGYTF. The CDR3 DNA reads as TGTGCCTGGAGTAAGACGCTCCCAGGCTACACCTTC.

The chain joins TRBV5-6 to TRBJ2-2; no clear D gene. This CDR3 is built from 11 residues. Germline V lookup: CDR1 SGHDT, CDR2 YYEEEE. Trimming stripped 3 bases from V and 5 bases from J, with 2 bases between. CDR3: CASSWTGELFF. CDR3 nucleotides: TGTGCCAGCAGCTGGACCGGGGAGCTGTTTTTT.

The chain has TRBV18 and TRBJ1-1; 8 bases fit TRBD1. V was pared by 9 bases and J by 1 base, with 7 bases of the junction left unmatched. CDR1 is KGHSH, CDR2 LQKENI, per germline. CDR3 size: 14 residues. The CDR3 DNA is TGTGCCAGTCACCCCGGGACAGGGAACACTGAAGCTTTCTTT. Amino acids: CASHPGTGNTEAFF.

V gene TRBV19 combines with J gene TRBJ1-4; D remains ambiguous. Germline assignment: CDR1 LNHDA and CDR2 SQIVND (reference sequence). Trimming stripped 3 bases from V and 8 bases from J, with 13 bases between. The CDR3 spans 14 residues. The chain's CDR3 is CASSIGSPQEKLFF. CDR3 in DNA: TGTGCCAGTAGTATCGGTTCGCCCCAGGAAAAACTGTTTTTT.

The V gene is TRBV7-9, the J gene TRBJ1-1, with D maybe TRBD1 (5 bases). This CDR3 is 17 amino acids long. Germline V gene data show CDR1 as SEHNR and CDR2 as FQNEAQ (reference sequence). Between the trimmed V and J ends, which lost 5 bases and 5 bases, there was a span of 24 bases. The CDR3 DNA is TGTGCCAGCAGCACCCAGTCTCGGGCAGGGTTAAGAACTGAAGCTTTCTTT. Translation: CASSTQSRAGLRTEAFF.

The J gene is TRBJ1-4, the V gene TRBV7-9; no clear D. V lost 1 base and J 5 bases, leaving 11 bases between the germline ends. The CDR3 contains 15 residues. CDR1 and CDR2 (germline): SEHNR, FQNEAQ (reference sequence). CDR3 residues: CASSLVETSNEKLFF. The CDR3 coding sequence is TGTGCCAGCAGCTTAGTGGAGACATCGAATGAAAAACTGTTTTTT.

This chain uses TRBV7-3 with TRBJ2-1, with no clear D. V was clipped by 6 bases and J by 7 bases, with 13 bases between them. Germline V gives CDR1 SGHTA, CDR2 FQGTGA. CDR3 length: 13 amino acids. The chain's CDR3 is CASSQTNGNEQFF. In nucleotides, the CDR3 is TGTGCCAGCAGTCAAACCAACGGAAATGAGCAGTTCTTC.

The chain couples TRBV9 to TRBJ2-7, with TRBD2 as a possible D gene (7 bases). The V gene lost 0 bases and the J gene lost 5 bases, with 18 bases spanning the gap. CDR1 and CDR2 from the germline V gene are SGDLS and YYNGEE. This CDR3 has 16 residues. The CDR3 sequence: CASSVALQGGQDEQYF. CDR3 in DNA: TGTGCCAGCAGCGTAGCCCTACAGGGAGGGCAGGACGAGCAGTACTTC.

CDR3 DNA: TGCGCCAGCAGTCAATCCCACAGGGGGTTCGAAGATACGCAGTATTTT. It encodes CASSQSHRGFEDTQYF. The chain combines TRBV23-1 with TRBJ2-3, with TRBD1 identical over 8 bases. TRBV23-1 carries the ORF label, with uncertain function. After removal of 0 bases from V and 5 bases from J, the junction contained 7 bases not matched to a gene. This CDR3 comprises 16 residues.

V gene TRBV2 combines with J gene TRBJ1-5; D gene unclear. The CDR3 has 15 residues. The V gene lost 2 bases and the J gene lost 3 bases, with 11 bases spanning the gap. Germline assignment: CDR1 SNHLY and CDR2 FYNNEI. CDR3 loop: CASSEIQASNQPQHF. CDR3 bases: TGTGCCAGCAGTGAAATCCAGGCCTCCAATCAGCCCCAGCATTTT.

The V and J genes are TRBV4-1 and TRBJ1-5, with a possible D match to TRBD1 (5 bases). The ends were cut back, 1 base at V and 3 bases at J, with 10 bases in the middle. Germline V lookup: CDR1 MGHRA, CDR2 YSYEKL. The CDR3 has 15 residues. This CDR3 reads CASSQGGGTNQPQHF. The CDR3 region has the DNA TGCGCCAGCAGCCAAGGGGGGGGTACCAATCAGCCCCAGCATTTT.

V usage is TRBV6-6 and J usage is TRBJ1-4, with 8 bases that match TRBD1. This CDR3 is built from 15 residues. Germline assignment: CDR1 MNHNY and CDR2 SVGAGI (reference sequence). Unmatched junction bases numbered 3, after V lost 6 bases and J lost 0 bases. In nucleotides, the CDR3 is TGTGCCAGCAGGGGGACAGGATCAACTAATGAAAAACTGTTTTTT. Translation: CASRGTGSTNEKLFF.

The chain is built from TRBV2 and TRBJ2-5; 8 bases match TRBD1. The germline gives CDR1 SNHLY, CDR2 FYNNEI. The length of the CDR3 is 14 residues. J was trimmed by 3 bases and V by 5 bases; bases with no gene match: 5. The CDR3 reads CASSPDRGEETQYF. Written as DNA, the CDR3 is TGTGCCAGCAGTCCCGACAGGGGCGAAGAGACCCAGTACTTC.

CDR3 residues: CASSPDIGAQFF. CDR3 bases: TGTGCCAGCAGCCCAGACATAGGGGCGCAGTTCTTC. The J gene is TRBJ2-1, the V gene TRBV5-4; possibly TRBD1 for D (5 bases). The CDR3 loop spans 12 amino acids. V gave up 4 bases and J gave up 12 bases, with 14 bases separating them. The germline CDR1 and CDR2 sequences are SGHNT and YYREEE (reference sequence).

The V and J genes are TRBV6-5 and TRBJ2-4, with D tentatively TRBD1 (6 bases). The CDR3 has 14 amino acids. The V end lost 2 bases, the J end lost 9 bases, and 14 bases lay between the germline ends. Germline V gives CDR1 MNHEY, CDR2 SVGAGI. CDR3 nucleotide sequence: TGTGCCAGCAGTTACCTGGGGGCCCAAAGCATTCAGTACTTC. Residues: CASSYLGAQSIQYF.